Below, 13 T cell receptor beta chains from the same sample are listed, as sequenced in a study of blood T cell repertoires in COVID-19. The table came from immunoSEQ multiplex PCR; TCRdb's copy has only in-frame clones and leaves some out. The sample lists approximately 300,000 clones, around 90% seen once, with nearly 7% in the top ten. Sequenced material: peripheral blood. The receptor set was obtained from a woman between 25 and 40 years old with COVID-19, enrolled during active disease.

The chain has TRBV6-6 and TRBJ2-1; 12 positions agree with TRBD2. Germline trimming cut 5 bases from V and 7 bases from J; bases unmatched to any gene: 15. CDR3 size: 18 residues. Germline CDR1 reads MNHNY; CDR2 reads SVGAGI (reference sequence). In DNA, the CDR3 is TGTGCCAGCAGTCTAAAACCAGGATTCACTAGCGGGAGGAATGAGCAGTTCTTC. Translated: CASSLKPGFTSGRNEQFF.

The chain uses TRBV10-2 and TRBJ1-1, with D possibly matching TRBD1 (5 bases). The CDR3 consists of 15 residues. Germline lookup yields CDR1 WSHSY and CDR2 SAAADI. The ends were cut back, 3 bases at V and 5 bases at J, with 16 bases in the middle. Here the CDR3 reads CASSETPGRGTEAFF. The CDR3 bases are TGCGCCAGCAGTGAAACCCCAGGGAGGGGAACTGAAGCTTTCTTT.

This clone was recorded once. The chain carries TRBV19 and TRBJ2-1; 15 positions match TRBD2. The length of the CDR3 is 18 residues. Germline V lookup: CDR1 LNHDA, CDR2 SQIVND (reference sequence). The ends lost 5 bases at V and 6 bases at J; junction bases unmatched: 11. The CDR3 DNA follows: TGTGCCAGTAGTGACCCTCCCGGGACTAGCGGGAGGATCAATGAGCAGTTCTTC. It yields the protein CASSDPPGTSGRINEQFF.

The V and J genes are TRBV9 and TRBJ1-1; D is unresolved. CDR3 length equals 15 residues. Germline CDR1 reads SGDLS; CDR2 reads YYNGEE. With 4 bases removed from V and 5 bases from J, the gap between germline ends came to 18 bases. CDR3: CASSPPSRGVTEAFF. In nucleotides, the CDR3 is TGTGCCAGCAGCCCACCATCCCGGGGTGTTACTGAAGCTTTCTTT.

This chain uses TRBV4-1 with TRBJ2-1, with 10 bases matching TRBD1. The CDR3 contains 14 residues. After removal of 3 bases from V and 7 bases from J, the junction contained 3 bases not matched to a gene. Looked up from germline, CDR1 is MGHRA and CDR2 is YSYEKL. In DNA form, the CDR3 reads TGCGCCAGCAGCCAGACAGGGGGCGGGAATGAGCAGTTCTTC. Its translation is CASSQTGGGNEQFF.

The rearrangement uses TRBV28 and TRBJ1-1; D is possibly TRBD1 (5 bases). The CDR3 sequence is 15 residues long. V dropped 5 bases and J dropped 2 bases, with 15 bases sitting between them. Germline V lookup: CDR1 MDHEN, CDR2 SYDVKM. CDR3 region: CASSPGTAGNTEAFF. CDR3 sequence (DNA): TGTGCCAGCAGTCCCGGGACGGCGGGAAACACTGAAGCTTTCTTT.

The J gene is TRBJ1-2, the V gene TRBV29-1; D unresolved. The CDR3 contains 16 residues. Germline CDR1 SQVTM, CDR2 ANQGSEA. The V end was cut by 4 bases, the J end by 5 bases, with 23 bases between. The CDR3: CSVVKTAPTLPYGYTF. For the CDR3, the DNA is TGCAGCGTTGTAAAGACTGCTCCGACCCTCCCTTATGGCTACACCTTC.

This clone was seen only a few times. The V gene is TRBV6-4, the J gene TRBJ1-2; 8 positions match TRBD1. Per the germline V gene, CDR1 is MRHNA and CDR2 is SNTAGT. This CDR3 has 14 residues. The V segment lost 4 bases and the J segment 3 bases; nucleotides outside the gene matches: 4. This CDR3 is CASSVEQGDYGYTF. The CDR3, as DNA: TGTGCCAGCAGTGTAGAACAGGGGGACTATGGCTACACCTTC.

This clone was observed a handful of times. This rearrangement joins TRBV6-5 to TRBJ1-5, with D perhaps matching TRBD1 (5 bases). The CDR3 runs to 14 residues. CDR1 and CDR2 from the germline V gene are MNHEY and SVGAGI. Trimming removed 10 bases at V and 6 bases at J, with 19 bases between. Written as DNA, the CDR3 is TGTGCCACCGCCTTGGTCAGGGTTGGTCAGCCCCAGCATTTT. Amino acids: CATALVRVGQPQHF.

V is TRBV7-9 and J is TRBJ1-5; tentatively, D is TRBD1 (6 bases). The V and J ends lost 5 bases and 4 bases respectively, with 15 bases between them. Germline-derived CDR1 and CDR2 are SEHNR and FQNEAQ (reference sequence). The CDR3 is 15 amino acids. The CDR3 loop reads CASSPGLGGNQPQHF. CDR3 nucleotides: TGTGCCAGCAGCCCCGGACTAGGGGGAAATCAGCCCCAGCATTTT.

The chain combines TRBV15 with TRBJ1-1; no firm D call. CDR1 is LNHNV, CDR2 YYDKDF, per germline (reference sequence). V shed 5 bases and J shed 1 base, with 14 bases lying between them. The CDR3 consists of 15 residues. CDR3 loop: CATSARHSSNTEAFF. CDR3 bases: TGTGCCACCAGCGCCAGACACAGCTCGAACACTGAAGCTTTCTTT.

The chain employs TRBV24-1 and TRBJ2-1; D perhaps matches TRBD2 (6 bases). CDR3 length: 15 residues. The V gene's germline CDR1 is KGHDR and CDR2 SFDVKD. V lost 3 bases, J lost 4 bases, and 12 bases lay in between. The CDR3 reads CATSDVLAPYNEQFF. For the CDR3, the DNA is TGTGCCACCAGTGATGTCCTAGCGCCATACAATGAGCAGTTCTTC.

V is TRBV7-9 and J is TRBJ1-2; possibly TRBD1 for D (5 bases). Trimming cost V 5 bases and J 5 bases, with 12 bases left between them. Per the germline V gene, CDR1 is SEHNR and CDR2 is FQNEAQ (reference sequence). The CDR3 runs to 13 residues. The CDR3 nucleotides read TGTGCCAGCAGCCCTGGACACACGTATGGCTACACCTTC. It translates to CASSPGHTYGYTF.